The rows below give T cell receptor beta chains drawn from one sample of a study of blood T cell repertoires in COVID-19. The assay was immunoSEQ multiplex PCR, and TCRdb's table has in-frame clones only and misses some. The sample contains 200,000 to 250,000 clones, over 75% of which appear only once. What was sequenced was peripheral blood. The receptors here all came from a woman aged 40 to 50 with acute or convalescent COVID-19. Both conserved end residues are part of each CDR3. The D gene is left open where the match is weak. Clone size, where shown, is once, few, many, or a class for clones that have expanded.

TRBV7-9,TRBD1,TRBJ2-5,NA,CASSYGQDNQETQYF,TGTGCCAGCAGCTACGGACAGGACAACCAAGAGACCCAGTACTTC
TRBV13,TRBD1,TRBJ1-1,NA,CASSFQGTGPEAFF,TGTGCCAGCAGCTTCCAGGGGACAGGGCCTGAAGCTTTCTTT
TRBV6-6,NA,TRBJ1-6,NA,CASSLGGSPLHF,TGTGCCAGCAGCCTAGGGGGTTCACCCCTCCACTTT
TRBV5-1,TRBD1,TRBJ1-4,NA,CASSFDRGEKLFF,TGCGCCAGCAGCTTTGACAGGGGGGAAAAACTGTTTTTT
TRBV29-1,TRBD2,TRBJ2-3,NA,CSVEDPLAGVSTDTQYF,TGCAGCGTTGAAGATCCGCTAGCGGGGGTTAGCACAGATACGCAGTATTTT
TRBV6-1,NA,TRBJ1-5,NA,CASSEVTFFSNQPQHF,TGTGCCAGCAGTGAAGTGACATTCTTTAGCAATCAGCCCCAGCATTTT
TRBV5-1,TRBD1,TRBJ2-1,NA,CASSPGQGASNEQFF,TGCGCCAGCAGTCCCGGACAGGGGGCGAGCAATGAGCAGTTCTTC
TRBV18,TRBD2,TRBJ2-5,once,CASSPGLAVNQETQYF,TGTGCCAGCTCTCCAGGACTAGCAGTAAACCAAGAGACCCAGTACTTC
TRBV4-1,NA,TRBJ2-1,once,CASSQDSGRGNEQFF,TGCGCCAGCAGCCAAGATTCGGGCAGGGGAAATGAGCAGTTCTTC
TRBV11-2,TRBD2,TRBJ2-2,once,CASSSRRGGTGELFF,TGTGCCAGCAGCTCGCGGCGGGGGGGCACCGGGGAGCTGTTTTTT
TRBV18,NA,TRBJ1-1,NA,CASSPSQRGNTEAFF,TGTGCCAGCTCACCCAGCCAGAGAGGAAACACTGAAGCTTTCTTT
TRBV5-6,TRBD1,TRBJ1-2,once,CASSRRQGIGGYTF,TGTGCCAGCAGCCGACGACAGGGAATAGGTGGCTACACCTTC
TRBV4-1,TRBD2,TRBJ2-2,NA,CASSQDGLAGAGELFF,TGCGCCAGCAGCCAAGACGGGCTAGCGGGGGCCGGGGAGCTGTTTTTT
TRBV6-5,NA,TRBJ2-1,NA,CASSYSGGWEQFF,TGTGCCAGCAGTTATTCCGGGGGATGGGAGCAGTTCTTC
TRBV7-2,TRBD2,TRBJ2-1,NA,CASSLMAGGPVNEQFF,TGTGCCAGCAGCTTAATGGCGGGGGGGCCGGTTAATGAGCAGTTCTTC
TRBV30,NA,TRBJ2-3,NA,CAWSTLQGWGHTQYF,TGTGCCTGGAGTACCTTACAGGGTTGGGGGCATACGCAGTATTTT
TRBV5-1,TRBD1,TRBJ2-1,NA,CASSFRDSSNEQFF,TGCGCCAGCAGCTTCCGGGACAGTTCTAATGAGCAGTTCTTC
TRBV5-1,TRBD1,TRBJ1-2,NA,CASSRDSSIQLTNYGYTF,TGCGCCAGCAGCCGGGACAGCTCAATTCAACTTACTAACTATGGCTACACCTTC
TRBV3-1/TRBV3-2,NA,TRBJ1-1,NA,CASSQGKTGPRTEAFF,TGTGCCAGCAGCCAAGGGAAGACAGGCCCTAGGACTGAAGCTTTCTTT
TRBV11-2,TRBD2,TRBJ2-3,once,CASKVAGGTDTQYF,TGTGCCAGCAAAGTAGCGGGCGGCACAGATACGCAGTATTTT
TRBV15,TRBD1,TRBJ2-2,NA,CATSRGQGSTGELFF,TGTGCCACCAGCAGAGGACAGGGATCCACCGGGGAGCTGTTTTTT
TRBV20-1,TRBD1,TRBJ2-5,NA,CSASRGQGAETQYF,TGCAGTGCTAGTAGGGGACAGGGGGCCGAGACCCAGTACTTC
TRBV13,TRBD1,TRBJ1-2,NA,CASSVAPPAGGEGSYTF,TGTGCCAGCAGCGTAGCCCCCCCGGCAGGGGGCGAGGGAAGCTACACCTTC
TRBV19,NA,TRBJ1-1,NA,CASCDRIENTEAFF,TGTGCCAGCTGCGACAGGATAGAGAACACTGAAGCTTTCTTT
TRBV10-2,TRBD1,TRBJ1-2,NA,CASTGTGSLEGYTF,TGCGCCAGCACCGGGACAGGGTCTCTCGAGGGCTACACCTTC
TRBV6-5,TRBD1,TRBJ1-2,NA,CASSYDSTGRYGYTF,TGTGCCAGCAGTTACGACTCGACAGGGCGCTATGGCTACACCTTC
TRBV7-3,NA,TRBJ1-1,NA,CASSLSRNTEAFF,TGTGCCAGCAGCTTAAGCAGAAACACTGAAGCTTTCTTT
TRBV3-1/TRBV3-2,TRBD2,TRBJ2-3,NA,CASSLTSGGFTDTQYF,TGTGCCAGCAGCTTAACTAGCGGGGGGTTTACAGATACGCAGTATTTT
TRBV28,NA,TRBJ1-6,NA,CASKTDSPLHF,TGTGCCAGCAAAACGGATTCACCCCTCCACTTT
TRBV12-3/TRBV12-4,NA,TRBJ2-2,NA,CASSRAGELFF,TGTGCCAGCAGCCGGGCCGGGGAGCTGTTTTTT
TRBV6-1,NA,TRBJ1-2,NA,CASSENSFGGYGYTF,TGTGCCAGCAGTGAGAACTCTTTCGGGGGCTATGGCTACACCTTC
TRBV5-4,NA,TRBJ1-2,NA,CASSMENGQNYGYTF,TGTGCCAGCAGCATGGAAAATGGGCAAAACTATGGCTACACCTTC
TRBV9,TRBD2,TRBJ2-5,once,CASSEAGGYQETQYF,TGTGCCAGCAGCGAGGCGGGGGGGTACCAAGAGACCCAGTACTTC
TRBV12-3/TRBV12-4,NA,TRBJ2-1,NA,CASSLARYEQFF,TGTGCCAGCAGTTTAGCCCGTTATGAGCAGTTCTTC
TRBV6-1,NA,TRBJ1-5,NA,CASSETGGQPQHF,TGTGCCAGCAGTGAAACGGGGGGACAGCCCCAGCATTTT
TRBV5-1,NA,TRBJ1-5,NA,CASSAGGYSRGTAPFPNSNQPQHF,TGCGCCAGCAGCGCTGGCGGGTATAGCCGCGGGACCGCGCCTTTTCCTAATAGCAATCAGCCCCAGCATTTT
TRBV25-1,TRBD1,TRBJ1-1,NA,CASSELVSQGARSTEAFF,TGTGCCAGCAGTGAGCTTGTGTCTCAGGGGGCGCGAAGCACTGAAGCTTTCTTT
TRBV2,NA,TRBJ2-1,NA,CASSLFARLSYNEQFF,TGTGCCAGCAGTTTGTTTGCCAGACTCTCCTACAATGAGCAGTTCTTC
TRBV5-1,NA,TRBJ1-2,NA,CASSLVGADGYTF,TGCGCCAGCAGCTTGGTAGGGGCGGATGGCTACACCTTC
TRBV20-1,NA,TRBJ1-1,NA,CSAARQTEAFF,TGCAGTGCTGCAAGACAGACTGAAGCTTTCTTT
TRBV14,NA,TRBJ1-1,NA,CASSSPPLRNTEAFF,TGTGCCAGCAGCTCTCCTCCGCTAAGGAACACTGAAGCTTTCTTT
TRBV10-3,TRBD2,TRBJ2-3,once,CAITSGGDLTDTQYF,TGTGCCATCACGTCTGGGGGGGACCTCACAGATACGCAGTATTTT
TRBV5-1,NA,TRBJ2-5,NA,CASSLDLAYLKRETQYF,TGCGCCAGCAGCTTGGATCTAGCGTATTTAAAAAGAGAGACCCAGTACTTC
TRBV9,NA,TRBJ1-2,NA,CASTRNRAGMVGYTF,TGTGCCAGCACTCGTAACCGGGCAGGGATGGTGGGCTACACCTTC
TRBV11-1,TRBD1,TRBJ1-6,NA,CASRHGQASYNSPLHF,TGTGCCAGCAGACACGGACAGGCCTCCTATAATTCACCCCTCCACTTT
TRBV11-2,TRBD1,TRBJ1-3,NA,CASSLRLDRGAGGNTIYF,TGTGCCAGCAGCTTGAGGCTGGACAGGGGGGCAGGCGGAAACACCATATATTTT
TRBV2,NA,TRBJ2-3,NA,CASELAGTDTQYF,TGTGCCAGCGAGCTAGCAGGCACAGATACGCAGTATTTT
TRBV5-1,NA,TRBJ1-3,NA,CASSLAGEAGNTIYF,TGCGCCAGCAGCTTGGCCGGGGAGGCTGGAAACACCATATATTTT
TRBV29-1,TRBD1,TRBJ1-1,NA,CSVEKGQLEAFF,TGCAGCGTTGAGAAGGGACAGCTTGAAGCTTTCTTT
TRBV30,NA,TRBJ2-3,NA,CAWSKGRWGESADTQYF,TGTGCCTGGAGTAAGGGTCGGTGGGGCGAATCTGCAGATACGCAGTATTTT
TRBV7-3,NA,TRBJ1-1,NA,CASSLSAPGGNTEAFF,TGTGCCAGCAGCTTATCCGCCCCCGGAGGGAACACTGAAGCTTTCTTT
TRBV4-1,NA,TRBJ1-2,NA,CASSQPTAQHYGYTF,TGCGCCAGCAGCCAACCGACAGCCCAGCACTATGGCTACACCTTC
TRBV15,TRBD2,TRBJ2-2,NA,CATSKGGTSRNTGELFF,TGTGCCACCAGCAAGGGAGGGACCTCACGAAACACCGGGGAGCTGTTTTTT
TRBV27,TRBD1,TRBJ1-1,NA,CASSRTDRGRVAFF,TGTGCCAGCAGCCGTACGGACAGGGGGCGAGTAGCTTTCTTT
TRBV5-6,TRBD1,TRBJ1-5,NA,CASSPPGGRGQPQHF,TGTGCCAGCAGCCCACCAGGGGGAAGAGGTCAGCCCCAGCATTTT